The source of this T cell receptor (beta chain) is a study of blood T cell repertoires in COVID-19. Profiled with immunoSEQ multiplex PCR; TCRdb holds only in-frame clones, not every one. The sample consists of 150,000 to 200,000 clones, roughly 89% of them appearing once. Sequences were obtained from peripheral blood. This receptor was taken from a man between 45 and 60 years old with acute or convalescent COVID-19.

CDR3 coding DNA: TGCGCCAGCAGCTTGGTGGACAGGATAAAGGATGGCTACACCTTC. It codes for CASSLVDRIKDGYTF. The rearrangement links TRBV5-1 to TRBJ1-2, with 7 bases aligning to TRBD1. The CDR3 covers 15 residues. CDR1 is SGHRS and CDR2 is YFSETQ in the germline V gene. V dropped 0 bases and J dropped 6; count of bases not matched to a gene: 8. Filled out from reference TRBV5-1 and TRBJ1-2, the complete variable domain reads KAGVTQTPRYLIKTRGQQVTLSCSPISGHRSVSWYQQTPGQGLQFLFEYFSETQRNKGNFPGRFSGRQFSNSRSEMNVSTLELGDSALYLCASSLVDRIKDGYTFGSGTRLTVV.